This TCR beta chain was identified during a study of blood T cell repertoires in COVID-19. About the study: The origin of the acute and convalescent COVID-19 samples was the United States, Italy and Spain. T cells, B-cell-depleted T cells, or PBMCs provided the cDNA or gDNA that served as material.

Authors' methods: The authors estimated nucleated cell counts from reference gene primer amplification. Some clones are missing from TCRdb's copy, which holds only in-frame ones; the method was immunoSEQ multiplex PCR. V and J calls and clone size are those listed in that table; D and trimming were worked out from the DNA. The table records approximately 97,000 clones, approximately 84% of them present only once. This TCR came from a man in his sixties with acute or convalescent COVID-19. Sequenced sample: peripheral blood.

The CDR3 protein is CASRRQGRETQYF. The CDR3 coding sequence is TGTGCCAGCAGACGACAGGGGAGGGAGACCCAGTACTTC. The rearrangement uses TRBV5-4 and TRBJ2-5; 8 positions match TRBD1. V lost 5 bases to trimming and J lost 5 bases; unmatched junction nucleotides: 5. Germline-derived CDR1 and CDR2 are SGHNT and YYREEE (reference sequence). This CDR3 contains 13 residues.